This T cell receptor beta chain was documented in a study of cytomegalovirus exposure and HLA in healthy donors. Germline CDR1 is MNHEY and CDR2 is SMNVEV (reference sequence). This CDR3 region has 22 residues. V lost 2 bases to trimming and J lost 6 bases; unmatched junction nucleotides: 27. The PCR used 60 Vbeta and 13 Jbeta primers. TCRdb keeps only in-frame clones here, not all; method: immunoSEQ multiplex PCR. The sample gives some 150,000 clones, 60% to 85% of which show up once; roughly 4.2% is in the top ten. This TCR was sampled from a woman in her thirties or forties in good health and CMV-seronegative. The J gene is TRBJ2-2, the V gene TRBV27; TRBD1 agrees at 7 bases. Sequencing used PBMCs. In DNA, the CDR3 is TGTGCCAGCAGTTTAATTTTGGAAAGGCCGGCCTTGGGGACAGCTTATCCCGGGGAGCTGTTTTTT. It encodes CASSLILERPALGTAYPGELFF.